This T cell receptor beta chain was sequenced for a study of identical twins (dated by TCRdb to 2016 to 2017). Study-level background: TCR alpha and beta repertoires from monozygotic twins, unrelated adults of various ages and cord blood were deep-sequenced to test whether fetal clonotypes persist. Replicate twin experiments were performed at different times using different library preparation protocols to rule out contamination. Broad study findings and their caveats: Compared with coincidental sharing between unrelated individuals, out-of-frame TCR alpha sequences shared between twins showed an excess of sequences with low generation probability. The excess sharing between twins in beta out-of-frame sequences was weaker because fewer shared sequences reduced the signal-to-noise ratio. Because the same donors could not be followed over many years, the conclusions relied on cross-sectional statistical analysis. Invariant T cells such as MAIT and iNKT could partly confound zero-insertion analyses, though diverse VJ usage argued against this for most clonotypes. Fewer insertions were carried by abundant cord blood beta clonotypes, a similar but weaker trend appeared in young adult naive repertoires, and no such trend appeared in memory repertoires. Out-of-frame TCR alpha sharing in monozygotic twins was systematically underestimated by recombination models, whereas sharing between unrelated individuals was in agreement with the recombination models.

All donors were healthy Caucasians. With respect to this clonotype: Which antigen it targets is not known. No base quality values were provided; no much bigger clone lies one nucleotide off.

The CDR1 and CDR2 encoded by the germline V gene (reference sequence) are LGHDT and YNNKEL. Relative to germline, V is 10 bases shorter and J is 3 bases shorter, with 13 bases between their ends. Including cysteine and phenylalanine, the CDR3 has 13 amino acids. Only the CDR3 portion is preserved as DNA: 39 bases, with reading frame beginning at the first base. The library came from 5' RACE. The listed sequencing device is Illumina HiSeq 2000. A universal primer binding site was added through template switching, and the final cDNA carried a unique molecular identifier so that TCR cDNA molecules could be counted accurately. Specific primers in the conserved constant-segment region were used to synthesize first-strand cDNA for the TCR alpha and beta chains. To control for contamination, every cDNA library carried two barcodes: a SMART-Mk sample barcode plus Illumina barcodes. TruSeq adapter sequences and Illumina sample barcodes were added in two successive PCR steps. TCR alpha and beta cDNA libraries were sequenced on the Illumina HiSeq platform with custom primers. The study's own analysis went as follows. Unique molecular identifiers were extracted from raw reads with MiGEC, and CDR3 positions were determined with MiXCR. Recombination models were inferred per individual with the repgenHMM and IGoR tools using an EM algorithm. Shared clonotypes were analyzed with the tcR package in R, and sharing was normalized by the product of cloneset sizes. To study raw recombination without the effects of thymic and clonal selection, out-of-frame nonproductive sequences were analyzed. TCRdb passed the public sequencing reads through fastp at Q25 and MiXCR, retaining productive beta sequences. Each record represents a unique CDR3 protein, reported with the most common genes and DNA among its rows. The V and J calls follow TCRdb's processing rather than the paper's. The sample table holds 1.5 million or so distinct CDR3 sequences, of which about 32% were seen once. Of the sample, under 0.35% falls within the top ten clones.

The sample was cord blood. The rearranged segments are TRBV3-1 and TRBJ1-5; the D gene is perhaps TRBD1, from 5 matching bases. The source of this sequence is a newborn girl in good health. CDR3 reads: CATGKGLNQPQHF. The DNA is as follows: TGTGCCACCGGGAAGGGGCTCAATCAGCCCCAGCATTTT.